This is a list of T cell receptor beta chains from one sample in a study of post-analysis software for immune sequencing data. One entry per CDR3 protein results from TCRdb running MiXCR on the PCR reads. Among roughly 600,000 distinct CDR3 sequences, 44% were seen once, and the ten largest hold roughly 1.8%. Input material: blood. These receptors were collected from a girl aged 10 to 17 with multiple sclerosis. CDR3s include the opening cysteine and the closing phenylalanine or tryptophan. Fields, in order: V gene, J gene, D gene, CDR3 protein. A D gene is named only where the DNA matches it firmly.

TRBV20-1	TRBJ2-7	-	CSAFIPSGLSYEQYF
TRBV20-1	TRBJ1-5	-	CSARVGGSNQPQHF
TRBV12-3/TRBV12-4	TRBJ2-7	-	CASSFRAPTSYEQYF
TRBV6-5	TRBJ1-2	-	CASSYRGNGYTF
TRBV3-1	TRBJ2-7	TRBD2	CASSQGGLAGHEQYF
TRBV12-3/TRBV12-4	TRBJ2-5	-	CASSSTTAPRTQYF
TRBV5-1	TRBJ2-1	TRBD2	CASSGLTSGSGNEQFF
TRBV6-2/TRBV6-3	TRBJ2-3	-	CASSYTGRETDTQYF
TRBV24-1	TRBJ2-1	-	CATSDHNEQFF
TRBV2	TRBJ1-2	-	CATSTVPNYGYTF
TRBV9	TRBJ2-3	-	CASSVRGQADTQYF
TRBV10-3	TRBJ2-3	-	CAISPRGGTDTQYF
TRBV6-5	TRBJ2-5	TRBD1	CASSSRQGRETQYF
TRBV20-1	TRBJ2-7	TRBD2	CSAMGLAGVYEQYF
TRBV7-6	TRBJ2-1	-	CASSALQGGRSYNEQFF
TRBV5-1	TRBJ2-5	TRBD2	CAGSVKTSGGTYQETQYF
TRBV20-1	TRBJ2-5	-	CSASRTPQETQYF
TRBV6-5	TRBJ1-4	-	CASSSGSYYEKLFF
TRBV4-2	TRBJ2-1	TRBD2	CASSQDQVTSGISQFF
TRBV12-3/TRBV12-4	TRBJ1-2	TRBD1	CASSFWGQGFGYTF
TRBV29-1	TRBJ2-7	-	CSVDLRAGSYEQYF
TRBV12-3/TRBV12-4	TRBJ2-7	-	CASSLAPGSRYEQYF
TRBV21-1	TRBJ2-5	-	CASSKAHRGKTQYF
TRBV6-5	-	-	CASINPGAGPETQYF
TRBV7-9	TRBJ2-6	-	CASFLTLGANVLTF
TRBV12-3/TRBV12-4	TRBJ2-1	-	CASSLKHNGQFF
TRBV6-6	TRBJ2-1	-	CASSYVGGGINEQFF
TRBV4-1	TRBJ2-7	TRBD1	CASSQSLTGGPDEQYF